The 3 T cell receptor beta chains below come from one sample, sequenced in a study of human T cells and chemical hapten exposure. The time point is: patch test 1, 2 weeks after DPC sensitization. Treatment indicated: therapeutic diphenylcyclopropenone sensitization with weekly scalp DPC. TCRdb processed the RACE reads anew with MiXCR; each CDR3 protein has one entry. Here the sample spans around 71,000 distinct CDR3 sequences, 7.5% to 10% being singletons. Sequencing used whole blood, obtained in connection with sensitization to the hapten diphenylcyclopropenone (DPC). These receptors were collected from a woman in her thirties or forties with alopecia areata. Some clones in this sample may be carry-over from other donors' samples.

This clonotype has a count of ten or more. The J gene is TRBJ2-3, the V gene TRBV20-1, with D possibly matching TRBD2 (5 bases). CDR3 length equals 14 residues. The germline V gene encodes CDR1 DFQATT and CDR2 SNEGSKA (reference sequence). Trimming cost V 6 bases and J 3 bases, with 16 bases left between them. DNA of the CDR3: TGCAGTGCAGCTGGAGAGGGAGTTACAGATACGCAGTATTTT. Translation gives CSAAGEGVTDTQYF.

This clonotype came up many times. This chain connects TRBV24-1 to TRBJ2-3, with D perhaps matching TRBD1 (7 bases). The V end was cut by 9 bases, the J end by 2 bases, with 17 bases between. Germline assignment: CDR1 KGHDR and CDR2 SFDVKD. The CDR3 sequence is 15 residues long. The CDR3 reads CATAHRQGLTDTQYF. CDR3 nucleotide sequence: TGTGCCACCGCTCACAGACAGGGACTCACAGATACGCAGTATTTT.

The chain is built from TRBV7-7 and TRBJ1-1; D perhaps matches TRBD1 (6 bases). CDR3 length: 13 residues. V dropped 5 bases and J dropped 4 bases, with 11 bases sitting between them. The germline CDR1 and CDR2 sequences are SSHAT and FNYEAQ (reference sequence). The CDR3 region has the DNA TGTGCCAGCAGCCCGGACAGACTCACTGAAGCTTTCTTT. This codes for CASSPDRLTEAFF.